This record covers a single T cell receptor beta chain. Antigen unknown. PCR employed 60 Vbeta and 13 Jbeta primers. The method was immunoSEQ multiplex PCR; TCRdb's version includes in-frame clones alone and lacks a portion of them. This table holds about 180,000 clones, more than 75% found once. The entry originates in a study of cytomegalovirus exposure and HLA in healthy donors. Findings of the study overall: A prior analysis recorded that most TCR beta V segments were productive about 90% or about 30% of the time. Reported performance of the classifier showed diagnosis of cytomegalovirus status with high specificity and sensitivity.

The trim removed 7 bases at V and 6 bases at J, leaving 6 bases unmatched. The CDR3 covers 14 residues. Germline lookup yields CDR1 MGHDK and CDR2 SYGVNS. The chain links TRBV25-1 to TRBJ2-2, with TRBD1 identical over 9 bases. The source material was PBMCs. The receptor's source is a young woman in good health and CMV-seropositive. As DNA, the CDR3 is TGTGCCAGCACCGGGACAGGGCGTGCCGGGGAGCTGTTTTTT. This codes for CASTGTGRAGELFF.